This TCR beta chain stems from a study of T-cell memory formation after mild COVID-19. Whole-study context: The TCR clusters were mostly specific to one donor.

Study-wide points: A second wave of clones peaked on day 37, and their SARS-CoV-2 specificity went unconfirmed. Clones shrinking between day 15 and 85 showed a balanced CD4/CD8 split, and those that grew later tilted toward CD4+.

This clonotype has ten or more counts. What it binds is not known. A 5'RACE reaction primed in the constant segment made cDNA libraries of TCR alpha and TCR beta, and these carried sample barcodes and UMIs. TCRdb re-derived calls from the 5' RACE reads in MiXCR, one entry per CDR3 protein. The data hold over 50,000 distinct CDR3 sequences, with 9.3% observed a single time. The CDR3 covers 14 residues. Germline CDR1 is MNHEY and CDR2 is SVGEGT. Trimming took 5 bases from V and 1 from J, leaving 9 bases between them. Material: PBMCs or a T cell subset sorted from them (not recorded which). This receptor was obtained from an adult woman who had mild COVID-19 (a few samples of this study predate the infection). Cell type and time point are not known. This chain connects TRBV6-2 or TRBV6-3 to TRBJ2-4, with D possibly matching TRBD2 (5 bases). The CDR3: CASSQLGAKNIQYF. In DNA form, the CDR3 reads TGTGCCAGCAGTCAACTAGGGGCCAAAAACATTCAGTACTTC.